This is a list of T cell receptor beta chains from one sample in a study of Graves' ophthalmopathy and Graves' hyperthyroidism. TCRdb fed the multiplex PCR reads into MiXCR, producing one record per CDR3 protein. The sample holds more than 550,000 distinct CDR3 sequences, approximately 39% seen once. The sequencing sample was made of peripheral blood. The receptors stem from an adult man with Graves' ophthalmopathy. The CDR3 runs from the conserved cysteine through the conserved F or W. The order of the fields is D gene, V gene, J gene, clone size, CDR3 protein, CDR3 DNA. D genes are given only for firm matches. Clone size is shown for a subset of rows, as once, few, many or a class of expanded clone.

.	TRBV7-2	TRBJ1-6	.	CASSAWDTYQPLHF	TGTGCCAGCAGCGCATGGGACACCTATCAGCCCCTCCACTTT
.	TRBV5-5	TRBJ1-4	.	CASSSAAGDRLFF	TGTGCCAGCAGCTCGGCAGCGGGAGATCGGCTGTTTTTT
.	TRBV9	TRBJ2-2	.	CASSIGATGELFF	TGTGCCAGCAGCATAGGGGCTACCGGGGAGCTGTTTTTT
.	TRBV24-1	TRBJ1-1	.	CATSDPQGTEAFF	TGTGCCACCAGTGATCCTCAGGGCACTGAAGCTTTCTTT
.	TRBV10-3	TRBJ1-6	.	CATSDLNSGQGNSPLHF	TGTGCCACCAGTGATTTGAATTCGGGGCAGGGAAATTCACCCCTCCACTTT
TRBD1	TRBV2	TRBJ1-1	.	CASSAKSLDRGMNTEAFF	TGTGCCAGCAGTGCTAAATCCCTCGACAGGGGCATGAACACTGAAGCTTTCTTT
.	TRBV30	TRBJ1-1	few	CAWRTIRKTEAFF	TGTGCCTGGAGGACAATAAGAAAAACTGAAGCTTTCTTT
.	TRBV11-2	TRBJ2-7	few	CASSETRDKQYF	TGTGCCAGCAGTGAGACGCGGGACAAACAGTACTTC
.	TRBV12-3/TRBV12-4	TRBJ1-5	many	CASRGGGGQPQHF	TGTGCCAGCAGGGGGGGAGGAGGCCAGCCCCAGCATTTT
.	TRBV2	TRBJ1-2	.	CASSVSPWETAEANYGYTF	TGTGCCAGCAGTGTCAGTCCCTGGGAAACAGCCGAAGCTAACTATGGCTACACCTTC
TRBD1	TRBV20-1	TRBJ2-7	many	CSAGGAGGASTIREQYF	TGCAGTGCCGGGGGAGCAGGGGGCGCCTCTACAATACGAGAGCAGTACTTC
TRBD2	TRBV4-2	TRBJ2-3	.	CASSQGLAGPADTQYF	TGTGCCAGCAGCCAAGGACTAGCGGGGCCCGCAGATACGCAGTATTTT
TRBD1	TRBV5-8	TRBJ1-4	.	CASSRDRSEKLFF	TGTGCCAGCAGCCGGGACAGGAGTGAAAAACTGTTTTTT
TRBD1	TRBV20-1	TRBJ2-3	.	CSVVPTGGSTDTQYF	TGCAGTGTCGTCCCGACAGGGGGCTCGACAGATACGCAGTATTTT
.	TRBV19	TRBJ1-6	many	CASSARPTGKWWNSPLHF	TGTGCCAGTAGTGCCCGCCCTACAGGGAAATGGTGGAATTCACCCCTCCACTTT
TRBD2	TRBV9	TRBJ2-7	many	CASSVGTSGDTYEQYF	TGTGCCAGCAGCGTAGGGACTAGCGGGGACACCTACGAGCAGTACTTC
.	TRBV2	TRBJ1-5	.	CASSYLPVDSNRPQHF	TGTGCCAGCAGTTACCTCCCCGTGGATAGCAATCGGCCCCAGCATTTT
TRBD1	TRBV19	TRBJ2-7	few	CASSPTTGAVLYEQYF	TGTGCCAGTAGTCCGACGACAGGGGCTGTCTTGTACGAGCAGTACTTC
.	TRBV10-3	TRBJ2-6	.	CAISESGGVGANVLTF	TGTGCCATCAGTGAGTCAGGGGGAGTTGGGGCCAACGTCCTGACTTTC
TRBD1	TRBV2	TRBJ1-4	many	CASVTPGTANEKLFF	TGTGCCAGCGTCACACCCGGGACAGCTAATGAAAAACTGTTTTTT
.	TRBV12-3/TRBV12-4	TRBJ1-1	many	CASSRVDREAFF	TGTGCCAGCAGTCGAGTAGACAGGGAAGCTTTCTTT
.	TRBV7-9	TRBJ1-4	.	CASSQDSGRAGKLFF	TGCGCCAGCAGCCAAGATTCGGGGCGGGCTGGAAAACTGTTTTTT
.	TRBV30	TRBJ2-5	.	CAWSRQETQYF	TGTGCCTGGAGTCGTCAAGAGACCCAGTACTTC
.	TRBV19	TRBJ1-2	many	CATRKDLVNYGYTF	TGTGCCACGCGAAAGGACCTGGTTAACTATGGCTACACCTTC
.	TRBV7-9	TRBJ1-6	many	CASSLARNSPLHF	TGTGCCAGCAGCTTAGCGCGGAATTCACCCCTCCACTTT
.	TRBV19	TRBJ1-3	.	CASSMWSGNTIYF	TGTGCCAGTAGTATGTGGAGTGGAAACACCATATATTTT
.	TRBV29-1	TRBJ2-1	.	CSVEKGYNEQFF	TGCAGCGTTGAAAAGGGTTACAATGAGCAGTTCTTC
.	TRBV29-1	TRBJ2-5	once	CSFVPKETQYF	TGCAGCTTTGTCCCTAAAGAGACCCAGTACTTC
.	TRBV10-3	TRBJ2-2	many	CAISEGAAYTGELFF	TGTGCCATCAGTGAGGGGGCTGCTTACACCGGGGAGCTGTTTTTT
TRBD1	TRBV20-1	TRBJ1-5	few	CSASRGPGTGGNQPQHF	TGCAGTGCTAGTAGGGGGCCTGGGACAGGGGGCAATCAGCCCCAGCATTTT
TRBD1	TRBV7-9	TRBJ2-7	many	CASSSSRQGGYEQYF	TGTGCCAGCAGCTCGTCACGACAGGGTGGATACGAGCAGTACTTC
TRBD2	TRBV15	TRBJ2-4	.	CATSRRRGDIQYF	TGTGCCACCAGCAGACGTCGGGGGGACATTCAGTACTTC
TRBD1	TRBV29-1	TRBJ2-2	many	CSVSGQGVTGELFF	TGCAGCGTGTCGGGACAGGGGGTCACCGGGGAGCTGTTTTTT
.	TRBV7-2	TRBJ2-3	.	CASAGLSTDTQYF	TGTGCCAGCGCGGGGCTGAGCACAGATACGCAGTATTTT
.	TRBV25-1	TRBJ1-1	.	CASRGERYTEAFF	TGTGCCAGCAGGGGAGAACGGTACACTGAGGCTTTCTTT
.	TRBV20-1	TRBJ2-2	.	CSAPGHGYTGELFF	TGCAGTGCTCCCGGACACGGGTACACCGGGGAGCTGTTTTTT
.	TRBV7-8	TRBJ2-5	many	CASSHPRTVGGTQYF	TGTGCCAGCAGCCATCCCCGGACCGTGGGGGGGACCCAGTACTTC
.	TRBV12-3/TRBV12-4	TRBJ2-7	.	CASSFRDIYNEQYF	TGTGCCAGCAGTTTCCGGGACATCTACAATGAGCAGTACTTC
.	TRBV2	TRBJ2-2	many	CASSEADPTGELFF	TGTGCCAGCAGTGAAGCGGATCCCACCGGGGAGCTGTTTTTT
.	TRBV2	TRBJ1-5	.	CASSSGHSNQPQHF	TGTGCCAGCAGTTCAGGGCATAGCAATCAGCCCCAGCATTTT